This TCR beta chain is drawn from a study of neurological immune-mediated disorders. Study observations and caveats: TCR clonal expansion peaked in HTLV-1-associated myelopathy patients and was lowest in multiple sclerosis patients.

Ten or more counts support this clonotype. Its target is not known. Synthesis of cDNA was carried out by template-switch 5'RACE. The reaction used 10-nucleotide random UMIs. Every sequencing run produced over 170 million TCR-beta sequences, and the sequences from any one run covered 15-18 subjects. TCRdb itself ran the 5' RACE reads through MiXCR, one entry per CDR3 protein. In the table there are tens of thousands of distinct CDR3 sequences, 13% to 15% of which are singletons. Unsorted libraries were generated from 2 million PBMCs held at -80 degrees C. The sequence was collected from a woman aged 45-60 years with HTLV-1-associated myelopathy (HAM/TSP). Sequencing used PBMCs.

Here the CDR3 DNA reads TGCGCCAGCAGCCTCACCGACGGTGTCGATACGCAGTATTTT. It specifies CASSLTDGVDTQYF. V usage is TRBV5-1 and J usage is TRBJ2-3; the D is unclear. From germline, CDR1 is SGHRS and CDR2 YFSETQ. Trimming removed 4 bases at V and 6 bases at J, with 15 bases between. CDR3 length equals 14 residues.